Sequencing of this T cell receptor (beta chain) was carried out in a study of blood T cell repertoires in COVID-19. Background on the study: The study drew acute and convalescent COVID-19 samples from the United States, Italy and Spain.

V was clipped by 5 bases and J by 7 bases; unmatched bases: 6. This CDR3 is built from 13 residues. Germline CDR1 is ENHRY and CDR2 is SYGVKD. Profiled with immunoSEQ multiplex PCR; TCRdb holds only in-frame clones, not every one. The sample contains about 170,000 clones, less than 85% of which appear only once. This TCR derives from a human donor with acute or convalescent COVID-19. The donor label of this sample is uncertain. The rearrangement uses TRBV10-3 and TRBJ1-2; 8 bases map to TRBD1. The specimen was peripheral blood. As DNA, the CDR3 is TGTGCCATCAGTAAGGGACAGGAGGTTGGCTACACCTTC. Protein: CAISKGQEVGYTF.